This T cell receptor (beta chain) was documented in a study of PD-1 blockade in classical Hodgkin lymphoma. Sequencing used immunoSEQ multiplex PCR; TCRdb keeps in-frame clones, though not all of them. The data show 20,000 to 25,000 clones, roughly nine tenths seen once. The time point denotes: newly diagnosed, previously untreated cHL patient sample. Researchers used magnetic negative selection to pull out pure CD4+ T cells from thawed PBMCs. Sequencing was done on a sample of CD4+ T cells from blood. The sequence derives from a human donor with classical Hodgkin lymphoma.

The CDR3 protein is CASSWDREYQETQYF. The CDR3 nucleotides are TGTGCCAGCAGCTGGGACAGGGAGTACCAAGAGACCCAGTACTTC. The chain carries TRBV5-4 and TRBJ2-5, with 9 bases that match TRBD1. Per germline, CDR1 SGHNT and CDR2 YYREEE (reference sequence). This CDR3 is 15 amino acids long. Germline trimming cut 3 bases from V and 0 bases from J; bases unmatched to any gene: 3.